These 8 T cell receptor beta chains came from one sample sequenced in a study of cytomegalovirus exposure and HLA in healthy donors. Researchers ran the PCR with 60 Vbeta and 13 Jbeta primers. The repertoire was sequenced with immunoSEQ multiplex PCR; TCRdb's copy has only in-frame clones and lacks some. This sample's clone table lists 150,000 or so clones. Input material: PBMCs. These receptors came from a middle-aged woman in good health and CMV-seropositive.

This chain joins TRBV7-2 and TRBJ2-3; D is perhaps TRBD1 (5 bases). The V and J ends lost 7 bases and 2 bases respectively, with 22 bases between them. CDR1 SGHTA and CDR2 FQGNSA come from the germline V gene. The CDR3 runs to 17 residues. For the CDR3, the DNA is TGTGCCAGCACCGGTCCTCAAGGTGGGGCCTTCACAGATACGCAGTATTTT. Translating it yields CASTGPQGGAFTDTQYF.

CDR3 protein: CASSSTETSGRMAKQYF. The CDR3 bases are TGTGCCAGCAGCTCGACAGAGACTAGCGGGAGAATGGCTAAGCAGTACTTC. J is TRBJ2-7 and V is TRBV13; 12 bases map to TRBD2. Trimming took 4 bases from V and 8 from J; bases not matched to a gene: 15. The CDR3 is 17 residues long. Per the germline V gene, CDR1 is PRHDT and CDR2 is FYEKMQ (reference sequence).

V is TRBV5-4 and J is TRBJ2-3, with D tentatively TRBD2 (5 bases). The germline V and J ends were trimmed by 4 bases and 0 bases, with 15 bases remaining between them. The CDR3 is made up of 16 amino acids. Germline lookup yields CDR1 SGHNT and CDR2 YYREEE (reference sequence). The DNA for the CDR3 is TGTGCCAGCAGCCCCCTACTATCGGGGAGCACAGATACGCAGTATTTT. Encoded protein: CASSPLLSGSTDTQYF.

The J gene is TRBJ1-4, the V gene TRBV4-3; TRBD1 aligns across 12 bases. V trimming: 0 bases; J trimming: 6 bases; junction bases outside the gene matches: 11. This CDR3 comprises 19 residues. Germline lookup yields CDR1 LGHNA and CDR2 YSLEER. As DNA, the CDR3 is TGCGCCAGCAGCCAAGATGCCCCGGGACAGGGGGCGATATATGAAAAACTGTTTTTT. Translating gives CASSQDAPGQGAIYEKLFF.

This chain uses TRBV7-9 with TRBJ1-1, with a possible D match to TRBD1 (6 bases). This CDR3 is built from 12 residues. Trimming stripped 6 bases from V and 11 bases from J, with 16 bases between. Germline assignment: CDR1 SEHNR and CDR2 FQNEAQ (reference sequence). DNA of the CDR3: TGTGCCAGCAGTTGGGAACAGGGTAGCGCTTTCTTT. Amino acid sequence: CASSWEQGSAFF.

The chain couples TRBV13 to TRBJ1-2, with 8 bases aligning to TRBD1. The length of the CDR3 is 16 residues. Germline trimming cut 0 bases from V and 2 bases from J; bases unmatched to any gene: 5. Germline V CDR1 and CDR2: PRHDT, FYEKMQ (reference sequence). The CDR3 DNA reads TGTGCCAGCAGCTTAGGCCAGGGGGCGCCGAACTATGGCTACACCTTC. Protein: CASSLGQGAPNYGYTF.

The V gene is TRBV10-3, the J gene TRBJ2-7, with a tentative D call TRBD1 (6 bases). The germline CDR1 and CDR2 sequences are ENHRY and SYGVKD. This CDR3 contains 14 residues. V was trimmed by 10 bases and J by 2 bases, leaving 18 bases between them. The CDR3 DNA reads TGTGCCACAAGTACCGGGACATCGGCCTACGAGCAGTACTTC. It is translated as CATSTGTSAYEQYF.

The chain has TRBV4-2 and TRBJ2-7; 8 bases match TRBD1. The V gene end was trimmed by 0 bases and the J gene end by 7 bases; junction bases not matched to a gene: 11. Germline loops: CDR1 LGHNA, CDR2 YNFKEQ. The CDR3 sequence is 16 residues long. CDR3: CASSQDTGQGFVEQYF. CDR3 DNA sequence: TGTGCCAGCAGCCAAGATACAGGACAGGGTTTTGTGGAGCAGTACTTC.